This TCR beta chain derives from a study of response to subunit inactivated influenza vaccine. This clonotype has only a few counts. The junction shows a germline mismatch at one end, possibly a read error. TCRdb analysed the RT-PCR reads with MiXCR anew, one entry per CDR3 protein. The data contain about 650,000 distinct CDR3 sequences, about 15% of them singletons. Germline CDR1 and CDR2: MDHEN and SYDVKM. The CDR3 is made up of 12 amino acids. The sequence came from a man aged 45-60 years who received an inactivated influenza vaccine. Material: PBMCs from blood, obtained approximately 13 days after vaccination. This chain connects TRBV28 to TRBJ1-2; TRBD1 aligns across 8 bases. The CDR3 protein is CASHRGDYGYTF. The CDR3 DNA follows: TGTGCCAGCCACAGGGGGGACTACGGCTACACCTTC.